This T cell receptor (beta chain) was retrieved from a study of blood T cells in healthy people across ages (dated by TCRdb to 2015 to 2017). With respect to the entire study: In model experiments, template switching captured about one uniquely barcoded TCR beta cDNA molecule for every two T cells. To track age-related changes in TCR beta repertoire diversity, the study relied on deep sequencing normalized with unique cDNA molecular identifiers. The donors were divided into four age groups: young (average approximately 16 years), middle-aged (about 39), aged (around 59) and long-lived (around 87). For two donors (one aged 18 to 30 and one aged 80 or older), the study analyzed two additional independent replicas of 1 million unique cDNA reads from the same blood draw. Points the paper makes about the study in general: There was a strong correlation between observed TCR beta diversity and the percentage of naive T cells measured by flow cytometry. Observed TCR beta diversity per million T cells fell roughly linearly with age, and a significant reduction was already apparent by age about 36. Total diversity estimates from one million sequenced T cells were considered lower bounds and underestimates. The long-lived group showed more naive CD4+ T cells, fewer expanded clones and increased TCR diversity than the aged group, suggesting age selection. Because the CMV infection status of the donors was unknown, age-related changes in expanded clonotypes may potentially have been confounded. Since profiling was done on bulk unsorted PBMCs, naive and antigen-experienced compartments could not be conclusively compared.

The donors were some 36 Caucasian individuals from Russia, aged roughly 6 to 90 years, who were systemically healthy. About 10 milliliters of peripheral blood were drawn from each donor into EDTA-treated Vacutainer tubes. Ficoll-Paque density-gradient centrifugation was used to isolate PBMCs, with at least 6.5 million per sample. Total RNA was extracted from PBMCs with Trizol reagent, with at least 6 micrograms obtained per sample. For every donor, flow cytometry on a PBMC aliquot measured the percentage of naive CD45RAhigh/CD27high T cells. Library method: 5' RACE. Sequencing used an Illumina HiSeq 2500. A second PCR of about 7 to 12 cycles was run with a J-beta primer mix and a sample-barcoded 5' primer. Each TCR beta cDNA molecule received a unique molecular identifier from a template-switch 5' adaptor carrying 12 random nucleotides. At least 2.5 million CDR3-containing paired-end reads were obtained from each sample. The Mint cDNA synthesis kit, primed by a TRBC-specific oligonucleotide, was used to synthesize first-strand cDNA from all RNA. All cDNA was treated with uracil-DNA glycosylase and then went through a first 18-cycle PCR with the universal primers M1SS and BC2_uni_R. Regarding the original processing steps: For normalization, 1 million high-quality reads were randomly selected from each sample, with every read carrying a distinct molecular identifier. Instead of being binned into consensus sequences, reads that shared molecular identifiers were thrown out. MiTCR, set to a Q25 quality threshold and the strictest error-elimination algorithm, was used for CDR3 identification, clonotype clustering and error correction. A nonparametric unseen species model using Euler transformation provided a lower-bound estimate of total TCR beta diversity. TCRdb reprocessed the public reads (quality trimming at Q25 with fastp, clone calling with MiXCR) and kept in-frame beta chains. Every distinct CDR3 protein forms one entry, paired with its most common genes and DNA. TCRdb's processing, not the authors', yielded these V and J calls. A total of about 800,000 distinct CDR3 sequences appear in this sample, around a quarter of them only once. The ten largest clones represent 3% to 4% of the sample.

In regard to this clonotype: Its antigen target is currently unknown. No quality values exist for individual bases; no much larger clone is one base distant.

Its CDR3 holds 15 amino acids, cysteine through phenylalanine. Only CDR3 DNA remains: 45 bases, in frame from the first base. The germline V gene gives CDR1 as MDHEN and CDR2 as SYDVKM. The germline ends are 16 bases apart after V is trimmed by 3 bases and J by 5 bases. The data also belong to a second study, concerning T cells of mothers and their children. Taken from the second paper: Nine systemically healthy Caucasian individuals, comprising three mothers and their six children, were included as donors. cDNA synthesis used all of the extracted RNA, with 1.5 ug of RNA in each 15 ul reaction. In the second PCR, the M1S primer added sample barcodes and 2-4 random nucleotides. Each mother yielded over 10 million TCR beta CDR3 reads and each child a few million reads. In both related and unrelated pairs, thymic selection shapes the output of TCR recombination in a similar way, with inherited differences having only a minor effect. Related mother-child pairs always showed normalized repertoire overlap that was slightly higher than in unrelated mother-child pairs, though the difference was never significant. With a sensitivity of about 100 clones per million clonotypes, no persistent microchimeric T cell clones were detected. To look for features that set related mother-child pairs apart from unrelated individuals, the researchers ran deep NGS to compare the TCR beta repertoires of mothers and children. The mean age was around 40 +/- 4 years for the mothers and 11 +/- 4 years for the children. After adapters were ligated using NEBNext reagents, the libraries underwent 100+100 nt paired-end sequencing on an Illumina HiSeq 2000. To prevent cross-contamination, the mother and child libraries were prepared one month apart and sequenced in separate runs. For each donor, between about 500,000 and 2,000,000 distinct TCR beta clonotypes were identified. Naive TCR beta clonotypes were estimated from low-frequency clonotypes matched to each donor's FACS-determined naive share, without sorting.

Here the chain combines TRBV28 and TRBJ2-5; the D gene is perhaps TRBD1, from 6 matching bases. The source material was blood. The sequence came from a boy between 10 and 17 years old in good health. The encoded CDR3 is CASSFGHREGETQYF. Read as DNA, the sequence is TGTGCCAGCAGTTTCGGTCACAGGGAAGGCGAGACCCAGTACTTC.